What follows is one T cell receptor beta chain and its context. Antigen unknown. Method: immunoSEQ multiplex PCR; TCRdb's copy keeps in-frame clones and lacks some. The profile shows 75,000 to 100,000 clones, about 93% of them singletons. The source of the sample is a study of graft-versus-host responses after intestinal transplantation. The CDR3 runs to 18 residues. CDR1 and CDR2 (germline): SGDLS, YYNGEE. Trimming removed 4 bases at V and 4 bases at J, with 24 bases between. V usage is TRBV9 and J usage is TRBJ2-1, with D possibly being TRBD2 (5 bases). The TCR sequence derives from a human donor who received an intestinal transplant. Here the sequenced sample was unstimulated CD8+ T cells sorted from spleen or lymph node cells, taken before intestinal transplant. The DNA for the CDR3 is TGTGCCAGCAGCATGAATGAATTTTCCTTGGGAGCGTACAATGAGCAGTTCTTC. This gives the protein CASSMNEFSLGAYNEQFF.